The clone carrying this T cell receptor beta chain was counted a few times. As to time point: patch test 1, 2 weeks after DPC sensitization. Treatment meaning: therapeutic diphenylcyclopropenone sensitization with weekly scalp DPC. Prior to application of each patch test, blood was drawn. The starting material, unfractionated whole blood, was used for total RNA extraction. This entry comes from a study of human T cells and chemical hapten exposure. The CDR3 length is 15 residues. Germline assignment: CDR1 MDHEN and CDR2 SYDVKM. Trimming left V 2 bases short and J 3 bases short, with 10 bases between. TCRdb reprocessed the RACE reads via MiXCR and lists one record per CDR3 protein. Of 150,000 to 200,000 distinct CDR3 sequences in the sample, more than 12% were seen once.

The sequence derives from a woman aged 25 to 39 with alopecia areata. Some clones in this sample may be carry-over from other donors' samples. The chain carries TRBV28 and TRBJ1-4, with a tentative D call TRBD1 (6 bases). Sequences were derived from whole blood, sampled in connection with sensitization to the hapten diphenylcyclopropenone (DPC). CDR3 nucleotide sequence: TGTGCCAGCAGTTTAGGGGACATTTCTAATGAAAAACTGTTTTTT. Its protein is CASSLGDISNEKLFF.